This T cell receptor beta chain was identified during a study of CD8 T cells in ankylosing spondylitis. The CDR3 length is 15 residues. Unmatched junction bases numbered 7, after V lost 0 bases and J lost 12 bases. Each CDR3 protein gets one entry after TCRdb re-called the 5' RACE reads with MiXCR. Of just over 350,000 distinct CDR3 sequences listed, 20% to 25% are singletons. The V and J genes are TRBV12-3 or TRBV12-4 and TRBJ2-1; 11 bases are shared with TRBD2. Specimen: blood, either unsorted or a sorted T cell fraction (not recorded which). This TCR derives from a male donor with ankylosing spondylitis or in good health (not recorded which). The CDR3 bases are TGTGCCAGCAGTTTAGCGTTTGTAGCGGGGGGGCCGCAGTTCTTC. Translation: CASSLAFVAGGPQFF.